The 11 T cell receptor beta chains presented below share a single source sample, sequenced in a study of CD8 T cells in ankylosing spondylitis. TCRdb reprocessed the 5' RACE reads via MiXCR and lists one record per CDR3 protein. Among roughly 230,000 distinct CDR3 sequences, 8% to 11% were seen once, and the ten largest hold less than 3%. The source material was blood, either unsorted or a sorted T cell fraction (not recorded which). The receptors were sampled from a male donor with ankylosing spondylitis or in good health (not recorded which).

In this sample, this clonotype turned up many times. The chain joins TRBV30 to TRBJ2-7, with D possibly TRBD1 on 6 matching bases. The germline V and J ends were trimmed by 1 base and 2 bases, with 9 bases remaining between them. Germline assignment: CDR1 GTSNPN and CDR2 SVGIG (reference sequence). The CDR3 is made up of 13 amino acids. The CDR3 DNA follows: TGTGCCTGGAGTGGACAGGAACCCTACGAGCAGTACTTC. This encodes CAWSGQEPYEQYF.

This clonotype appeared many times. The chain uses TRBV5-1 and TRBJ1-1; 10 bases match TRBD1. The CDR3 consists of 18 residues. The trim removed 2 bases at V and 0 bases at J, leaving 10 bases unmatched. In germline, CDR1 is SGHRS, CDR2 YFSETQ. The CDR3 here is CASSFSPGTGVMNTEAFF. CDR3 nucleotide sequence: TGCGCCAGCAGCTTTTCCCCAGGGACAGGGGTTATGAACACTGAAGCTTTCTTT.

This clonotype was recorded at least ten times. For the CDR3, the DNA is TGTGCCAGCAGACCAAACACCGGGGAGCTGTTTTTT. Its protein is CASRPNTGELFF. The chain has TRBV4-2 and TRBJ2-2; no reliable D call. In germline, CDR1 is LGHNA, CDR2 YNFKEQ. Trimming cost V 6 bases and J 2 bases, with 4 bases left between them. The CDR3 runs 12 residues.

This clonotype came up a few times. The J gene is TRBJ2-7, the V gene TRBV5-6; D remains unclear. The ends were cut back, 4 bases at V and 3 bases at J, with 17 bases in the middle. This CDR3 spans 15 amino acids. From germline, CDR1 is SGHDT and CDR2 YYEEEE. CDR3 residues: CASSRNSRRLYEQYF. Written as DNA, the CDR3 is TGTGCCAGCAGCAGAAACTCCCGTAGACTCTACGAGCAGTACTTC.

Ten or more counts support this clonotype. This chain joins TRBV5-1 and TRBJ2-7; a possible D gene is TRBD2 (5 bases). This CDR3 is built from 14 residues. Trimming took 4 bases from V and 0 from J, leaving 11 bases between them. Germline V gene sequence: CDR1 SGHRS, CDR2 YFSETQ. The DNA for the CDR3 is TGCGCCAGCAGCCGAACCGAGGGCTCCTACGAGCAGTACTTC. As protein: CASSRTEGSYEQYF.

This clonotype was seen ten or more times. This chain joins TRBV29-1 and TRBJ2-2; 9 bases align to TRBD1. Germline trimming cut 6 bases from V and 3 bases from J; bases unmatched to any gene: 11. The CDR3 is 16 amino acids. From germline, CDR1 is SQVTM and CDR2 ANQGSEA. The CDR3 is CSVGAGQGWYTGELFF. DNA for the CDR3: TGCAGCGTGGGGGCGGGACAGGGATGGTACACCGGGGAGCTGTTTTTT.

This clonotype has at least ten counts. J is TRBJ1-2 and V is TRBV12-3 or TRBV12-4, with 7 bases that match TRBD1. The CDR3 is 14 amino acids. V was pared by 5 bases and J by 8 bases, with 11 bases of the junction left unmatched. CDR3 loop: CASSPHTGEVGYTF. Here the CDR3 DNA reads TGTGCCAGCAGTCCGCATACAGGGGAAGTCGGCTACACCTTC.

This clonotype was counted at least ten times. The chain carries TRBV6-1 and TRBJ1-4, with D unresolved. The germline CDR1 and CDR2 sequences are MNHNS and SASEGT. There are 13 residues in the CDR3. The V end lost 5 bases, the J end lost 8 bases, and 12 bases lay between the germline ends. The DNA for the CDR3 is TGTGCCAGCAGTCATCAAACCGAGGAAAAACTGTTTTTT. This codes for CASSHQTEEKLFF.

At least ten counts were recorded for this clonotype. The V and J genes are TRBV3-1 and TRBJ2-4; D is perhaps TRBD1 (5 bases). Germline CDR1 reads LGHDT; CDR2 reads YNNKEL (reference sequence). V dropped 4 bases and J dropped 0 bases, with 13 bases sitting between them. The CDR3 has 16 residues. The CDR3 nucleotides read TGTGCCAGCAGCCGGTACGGACACCCAGCCAAAAACATTCAGTACTTC. Its translation: CASSRYGHPAKNIQYF.

This clonotype came up a few times. This chain uses TRBV7-6 with TRBJ2-5; D gene ambiguous. The CDR3 runs to 15 residues. Trimming removed 0 bases from V and 5 bases from J, with 13 bases in between. From germline, CDR1 is SGHVS and CDR2 FNYEAQ. The CDR3 DNA sequence: TGTGCCAGCAGCTTAGCGATTTCCAGCTTGGAGACCCAGTACTTC. Residues: CASSLAISSLETQYF.

This clonotype was recorded at least ten times. The rearrangement uses TRBV3-1 and TRBJ2-5; the match to TRBD2 covers 10 bases. The CDR3 loop spans 15 amino acids. The germline CDR1 and CDR2 sequences are LGHDT and YNNKEL (reference sequence). With V trimmed by 0 bases and J by 7 bases, 5 bases remained unmatched. The CDR3: CASSQDLTSGSTQYF. As DNA, the CDR3 is TGTGCCAGCAGCCAAGATTTGACTAGCGGGTCGACCCAGTACTTC.